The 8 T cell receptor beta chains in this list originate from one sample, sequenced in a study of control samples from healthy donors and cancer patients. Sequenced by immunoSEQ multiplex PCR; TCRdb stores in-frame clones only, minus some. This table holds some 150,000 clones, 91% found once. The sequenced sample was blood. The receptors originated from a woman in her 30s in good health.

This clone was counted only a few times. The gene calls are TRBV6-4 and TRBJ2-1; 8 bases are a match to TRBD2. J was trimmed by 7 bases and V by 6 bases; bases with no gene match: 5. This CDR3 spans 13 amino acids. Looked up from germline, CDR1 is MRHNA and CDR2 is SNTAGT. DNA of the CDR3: TGTGCCAGCAGCATGACTAGCGAAAATGAGCAGTTCTTC. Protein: CASSMTSENEQFF.

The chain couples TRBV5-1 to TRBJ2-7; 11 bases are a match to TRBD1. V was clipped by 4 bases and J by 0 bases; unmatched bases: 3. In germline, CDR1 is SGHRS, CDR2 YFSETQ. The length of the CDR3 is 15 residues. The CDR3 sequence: CASSRDRGDSYEQYF. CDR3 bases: TGCGCCAGCAGCAGGGACAGGGGGGACTCCTACGAGCAGTACTTC.

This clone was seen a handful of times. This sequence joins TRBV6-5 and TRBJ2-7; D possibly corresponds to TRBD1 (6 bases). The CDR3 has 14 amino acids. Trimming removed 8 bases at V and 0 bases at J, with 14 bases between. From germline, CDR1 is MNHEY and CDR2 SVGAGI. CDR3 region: CASAVSRGSYEQYF. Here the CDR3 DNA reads TGTGCCAGCGCGGTTAGCAGGGGCTCCTACGAGCAGTACTTC.

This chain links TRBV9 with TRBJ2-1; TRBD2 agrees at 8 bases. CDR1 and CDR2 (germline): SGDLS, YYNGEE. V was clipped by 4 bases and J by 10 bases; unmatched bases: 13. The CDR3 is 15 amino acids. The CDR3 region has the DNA TGTGCCAGCAGCCCCCGAACTAGCGGACAATTGGAGCAGTTCTTC. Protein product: CASSPRTSGQLEQFF.

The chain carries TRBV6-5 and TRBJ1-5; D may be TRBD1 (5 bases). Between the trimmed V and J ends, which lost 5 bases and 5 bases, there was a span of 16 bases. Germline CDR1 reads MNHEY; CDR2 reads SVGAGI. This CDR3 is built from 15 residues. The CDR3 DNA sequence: TGTGCCAGCAGTCCCTCCGGGGCCACTTATCAGCCCCAGCATTTT. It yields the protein CASSPSGATYQPQHF.

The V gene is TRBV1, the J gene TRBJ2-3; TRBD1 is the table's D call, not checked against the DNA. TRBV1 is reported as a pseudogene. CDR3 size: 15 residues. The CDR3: CTSSQAGKSTDTQYF. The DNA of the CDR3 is TGCACCAGCAGCCAGGCAGGGAAATCCACAGATACGCAGTATTTT.

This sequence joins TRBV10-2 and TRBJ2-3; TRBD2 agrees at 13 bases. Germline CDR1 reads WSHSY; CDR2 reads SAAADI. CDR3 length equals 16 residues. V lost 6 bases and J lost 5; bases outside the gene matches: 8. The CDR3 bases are TGCGCCAGCAGAGGTAGCCGACTAGCGGGAGGAGATACGCAGTATTTT. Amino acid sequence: CASRGSRLAGGDTQYF.

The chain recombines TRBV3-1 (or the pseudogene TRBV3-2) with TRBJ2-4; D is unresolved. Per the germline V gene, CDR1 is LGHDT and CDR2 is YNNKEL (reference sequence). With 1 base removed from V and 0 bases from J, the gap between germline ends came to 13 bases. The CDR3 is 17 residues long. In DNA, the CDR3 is TGTGCCAGCAGCCAAGGAGAGGTCCGGCTAGCCAAAAACATTCAGTACTTC. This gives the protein CASSQGEVRLAKNIQYF.